Presented here are 15 T cell receptor beta chains from one specimen sequenced in a study of shared clonotypes between healthy human individuals. Profiled with immunoSEQ multiplex PCR; TCRdb holds only in-frame clones, not every one. The sample has around 700,000 clones, around four fifths seen once. The sequenced sample was memory CD4+ T cells sorted from blood. Subset given: CD45RA-negative fraction. The origin of the receptors is a woman aged 30 to 39 in good health.

The V gene is TRBV18, the J gene TRBJ1-1, with D possibly being TRBD1 (6 bases). Trimming took 4 bases from V and 6 from J, leaving 15 bases between them. This CDR3 is 14 amino acids long. Germline assignment: CDR1 KGHSH and CDR2 LQKENI. The CDR3 is CASSQQTGIAEAFF. DNA for the CDR3: TGTGCCAGCTCACAACAAACAGGGATAGCTGAAGCTTTCTTT.

This clone was seen a single time. The chain combines TRBV5-1 with TRBJ2-1; 7 positions agree with TRBD2. Per the germline V gene, CDR1 is SGHRS and CDR2 is YFSETQ. The CDR3 length is 15 residues. V lost 4 bases and J lost 0; bases outside the gene matches: 4. CDR3 DNA sequence: TGCGCCAGCAGCGGCGGGAGAGGCTCCTACAATGAGCAGTTCTTC. Residues: CASSGGRGSYNEQFF.

This chain joins TRBV21-1 and TRBJ2-2; the D call in the table, TRBD1, was not verified against the DNA. TRBV21-1 is designated a pseudogene. This CDR3 is built from 12 residues. DNA for the CDR3: TGTGCCAGCAGGCAACATTACGGGGAGCTGTTTTTT. This translates into CASRQHYGELFF.

The chain recombines TRBV4-1 with TRBJ1-2; D is undetermined. Trimming cost V 0 bases and J 4 bases, with 12 bases left between them. This CDR3 is 15 amino acids long. Germline V lookup: CDR1 MGHRA, CDR2 YSYEKL. CDR3 amino acids: CASSQDSPGGYGYTF. In nucleotides, the CDR3 is TGCGCCAGCAGCCAAGATTCGCCGGGTGGCTATGGCTACACCTTC.

This clone has a single count. The CDR3, as DNA: TGTGCCAGCATCAAACTGACTAGCGGGAGCGGGCGGACAGATACGCAGTATTTT. It codes for CASIKLTSGSGRTDTQYF. The chain carries TRBV28 and TRBJ2-3; the match to TRBD2 covers 12 bases. The germline CDR1 and CDR2 sequences are MDHEN and SYDVKM. The V gene end was trimmed by 7 bases and the J gene end by 3 bases; junction bases not matched to a gene: 14. This CDR3 comprises 18 residues.

The chain is built from TRBV6-4 and TRBJ2-1, with D perhaps matching TRBD1 (6 bases). The V end was cut by 2 bases, the J end by 0 bases, with 8 bases between. The CDR3 is 15 amino acids. Germline V gene lookup returns CDR1 MRHNA and CDR2 SNTAGT. CDR3 sequence reads: CASSDEDSSYNEQFF. CDR3 coding DNA: TGTGCCAGCAGTGACGAGGACAGCTCCTACAATGAGCAGTTCTTC.

This chain connects TRBV18 to TRBJ2-5, with D hard to call. V was trimmed by 3 bases and J by 4 bases, leaving 6 bases between them. This CDR3 is built from 12 residues. The V gene's germline CDR1 is KGHSH and CDR2 LQKENI. The CDR3 nucleotides are TGTGCCAGCTCACCTGTTCGAGAGACCCAGTACTTC. Encoded protein: CASSPVRETQYF.

The V call is TRBV7-2, the J call TRBJ2-5, with a possible D match to TRBD1 (6 bases). Germline assignment: CDR1 SGHTA and CDR2 FQGNSA. The CDR3 runs 14 residues. The V and J ends lost 3 bases and 2 bases respectively, with 10 bases between them. The DNA for the CDR3 is TGTGCCAGCAGCTTTTCCGGGACACAAGAGACCCAGTACTTC. Translated: CASSFSGTQETQYF.

The gene calls are TRBV19 and TRBJ2-2, with D possibly being TRBD1 (6 bases). The V end was cut by 1 base, the J end by 3 bases, with 12 bases between. This CDR3 is 16 amino acids long. Germline lookup yields CDR1 LNHDA and CDR2 SQIVND (reference sequence). CDR3 protein: CASSIVFQGHTGELFF. In DNA, the CDR3 is TGTGCCAGTAGTATAGTCTTTCAGGGGCACACCGGGGAGCTGTTTTTT.

The rearrangement links TRBV6-1 to TRBJ1-3, with D perhaps matching TRBD1 (6 bases). The CDR3 runs to 15 residues. V lost 6 bases and J 0 bases, leaving 12 bases between the germline ends. In germline, CDR1 is MNHNS, CDR2 SASEGT. CDR3 nucleotide sequence: TGTGCCAGCAGCCCCGACAGGTTCTCTGGAAACACCATATATTTT. This gives the protein CASSPDRFSGNTIYF.

A remark on this clone: This sample also contains other DNA sequences that code for the same CDR3. V gene TRBV9 combines with J gene TRBJ2-2; no clear D. The CDR3 consists of 15 residues. V was pared by 0 bases and J by 2 bases, with 8 bases between. The germline gives CDR1 SGDLS, CDR2 YYNGEE. The CDR3 loop is CASSVVQSNTGELFF. Written as DNA, the CDR3 is TGTGCCAGCAGCGTAGTCCAGAGTAACACCGGGGAGCTGTTTTTT.

V usage is TRBV14 and J usage is TRBJ2-5; D may correspond to TRBD1 or TRBD2 (5 bases each). The CDR3 runs 13 residues. CDR1 and CDR2 from the germline V gene are SGHDN and FVKESK. The V end lost 5 bases, the J end lost 5 bases, and 12 bases lay between the germline ends. The CDR3: CASSALGAETQYF. The CDR3 DNA reads TGTGCCAGCAGCGCCCTCGGGGCGGAGACCCAGTACTTC.

The V call is TRBV7-7, the J call TRBJ2-2, with 10 bases aligning to TRBD2. This CDR3 is built from 16 residues. Germline values: CDR1 SSHAT, CDR2 FNYEAQ (reference sequence). J was trimmed by 5 bases and V by 5 bases; bases with no gene match: 8. The CDR3 bases are TGTGCCAGCAGCCAAATAGCGGGAGGTGGTACCGGGGAGCTGTTTTTT. It translates to CASSQIAGGGTGELFF.

This clone was detected a few times. CDR3 DNA sequence: TGCGCCAGCAGCTTGGCCGGGGGCGGGAGGTCAGATACGCAGTATTTT. Translation gives CASSLAGGGRSDTQYF. J is TRBJ2-3 and V is TRBV5-1, with 8 bases identical to TRBD2. CDR1 and CDR2 from the germline V gene are SGHRS and YFSETQ. The CDR3 runs 16 residues. V was pared by 0 bases and J by 4 bases, with 7 bases of the junction left unmatched.

This clone appeared once. The J gene is TRBJ2-1, the V gene TRBV18, with TRBD1 matching over 8 bases. CDR3 length equals 16 residues. With 1 base clipped from V and 7 bases from J, the junction kept 9 bases outside the gene matches. The germline V gene has CDR1 KGHSH and CDR2 LQKENI. In DNA, the CDR3 is TGTGCCAGCTCACCACAGGGGCAGGGGGCTAAGAATGAGCAGTTCTTC. Encoded protein: CASSPQGQGAKNEQFF.